Following are 20 T cell receptor beta chains from one sample sequenced in a study of T cell responses to AZD1222 COVID-19 vaccine. The repertoire was sequenced with immunoSEQ multiplex PCR; TCRdb's copy has only in-frame clones and lacks some. The sample comprises about 130,000 clones, roughly 86% of which are singletons, and 9% to 15% rests with the top ten. Sample: peripheral blood, taken on day 0 of AZD1222 vaccination. Receptor source: an adult in good health.

The V and J genes are TRBV11-2 and TRBJ2-2, with a tentative D call TRBD2 (7 bases). Trimming removed 5 bases at V and 4 bases at J, with 17 bases between. This CDR3 is built from 16 residues. Per the germline V gene, CDR1 is SGHAT and CDR2 is FQNNGV. The CDR3 loop reads CASSTDGGAGTGELFF. The CDR3 nucleotides are TGTGCCAGCAGCACCGATGGGGGGGCGGGCACCGGGGAGCTGTTTTTT.

The rearrangement links TRBV12-3 or TRBV12-4 to TRBJ1-4; unclear D gene. Between the trimmed V and J ends, which lost 2 bases and 5 bases, there was a span of 6 bases. CDR3 size: 13 residues. As DNA, the CDR3 is TGTGCCAGCAGTTTAATGGCCAATGAAAAACTGTTTTTT. As protein: CASSLMANEKLFF.

This clone has a single count. The chain links TRBV29-1 to TRBJ2-2; tentative D call: TRBD1 (6 bases). The CDR3 covers 13 residues. The V gene lost 6 bases and the J gene lost 6 bases, with 14 bases spanning the gap. Germline V lookup: CDR1 SQVTM, CDR2 ANQGSEA. CDR3 sequence reads: CSVYYRAAGELFF. Written as DNA, the CDR3 is TGCAGCGTATACTACAGGGCCGCCGGGGAGCTGTTTTTT.

This clone showed up just a few times. This chain links TRBV12-3 or TRBV12-4 with TRBJ2-7; weak D call: TRBD1 (6 bases). The CDR3 loop spans 13 amino acids. The V and J ends lost 6 bases and 4 bases respectively, with 13 bases between them. Here the CDR3 DNA reads TGTGCCAGCAGCAAACAGGGTTCATACGAGCAGTACTTC. The encoded protein is CASSKQGSYEQYF.

CDR3 sequence (DNA): TGTGCCAGCTCATCCAGCCTTGGGGGCGGCTCCTACGAGCAGTACTTC. This gives the protein CASSSSLGGGSYEQYF. The rearrangement uses TRBV18 and TRBJ2-7; D is possibly TRBD1 (6 bases). CDR3 length equals 16 residues. Germline V CDR1 and CDR2: KGHSH, LQKENI. Trimming took 5 bases from V and 0 from J, leaving 17 bases between them.

This clone was seen once. The rearrangement joins TRBV30 to TRBJ1-2, with a tentative D call TRBD1 (5 bases). Germline-derived CDR1 and CDR2 are GTSNPN and SVGIG (reference sequence). This CDR3 comprises 15 residues. Trimming stripped 2 bases from V and 6 bases from J, with 19 bases between. The CDR3 DNA reads TGTGCCTGGAGTAGGGGACTAGTGGGCGGAAATGGCTACACCTTC. Protein sequence: CAWSRGLVGGNGYTF.

The chain links TRBV11-1 to TRBJ2-7, with D maybe TRBD1 (6 bases). The CDR3 sequence is 14 residues long. In germline, CDR1 is SGHAT, CDR2 FQDESV (reference sequence). V lost 5 bases and J 0 bases, leaving 11 bases between the germline ends. CDR3 DNA: TGTGCCAGCAGCCCGAACAGGGACTCCTACGAGCAGTACTTC. It codes for CASSPNRDSYEQYF.

J is TRBJ2-3 and V is TRBV5-6; 7 nucleotides align to TRBD1. Germline CDR1 is SGHDT and CDR2 is YYEEEE. V lost 1 base to trimming and J lost 2 bases; unmatched junction nucleotides: 4. The CDR3 is made up of 15 amino acids. CDR3 loop: CASSLLDRNTDTQYF. CDR3 sequence (DNA): TGTGCCAGCAGCTTGCTGGACAGGAACACAGATACGCAGTATTTT. Full variable domain (outside the CDR3, taken from reference TRBV5-6 and TRBJ2-3): DAGVTQSPTHLIKTRGQQVTLRCSPKSGHDTVSWYQQALGQGPQFIFQYYEEEERQRGNFPDRFSGHQFPNYSSELNVNALLLGDSALYLCASSLLDRNTDTQYFGPGTRLTVL.

The rearrangement uses TRBV4-1 and TRBJ2-4, with 11 positions matching TRBD1. V shed 8 bases, J shed 1 base, and the junction held 4 bases outside the gene matches. Germline-derived CDR1 and CDR2 are MGHRA and YSYEKL. The CDR3 length is 15 residues. The CDR3 sequence: CASRGQGEAKNIQYF. The CDR3 region has the DNA TGCGCCAGCCGGGGACAGGGGGAGGCCAAAAACATTCAGTACTTC.

The chain is built from TRBV7-9 and TRBJ1-5; 9 bases map to TRBD1. The CDR3 is 15 amino acids. The V gene's germline CDR1 is SEHNR and CDR2 FQNEAQ (reference sequence). Losses at the gene ends were 5 bases for V and 6 bases for J; bases not matched to a gene: 8. CDR3 residues: CASSLGTGTGQPQHF. The CDR3, as DNA: TGTGCCAGCAGCCTGGGGACAGGGACGGGTCAGCCCCAGCATTTT.

The gene calls are TRBV27 and TRBJ1-6; D is perhaps TRBD1 (5 bases). V was clipped by 5 bases and J by 6 bases, with 14 bases between them. The CDR3 has 15 residues. CDR1 MNHEY and CDR2 SMNVEV come from the germline V gene (reference sequence). The CDR3 sequence: CASSPPGPRNSPLHF. In nucleotides, the CDR3 is TGTGCCAGCAGTCCACCGGGACCGCGTAATTCACCCCTCCACTTT.

V usage is TRBV27 and J usage is TRBJ1-2; 7 bases line up with TRBD1. Germline values: CDR1 MNHEY, CDR2 SMNVEV (reference sequence). Losses at the gene ends were 6 bases for V and 4 bases for J; bases not matched to a gene: 2. This CDR3 region has 12 residues. CDR3 loop: CASSSGGYGYTF. The CDR3 DNA sequence: TGTGCCAGCAGCTCAGGGGGCTATGGCTACACCTTC.

The chain joins TRBV6-5 to TRBJ2-7; 10 nucleotides line up with TRBD1. The CDR3 has 13 amino acids. The J segment lost 7 bases and the V segment lost 6 bases, leaving 6 bases of the junction unmatched. Germline V CDR1 and CDR2: MNHEY, SVGAGI. CDR3 nucleotide sequence: TGTGCCAGCAGGGGACAGGGGTCGGTGGAGCAGTACTTC. Its protein is CASRGQGSVEQYF.

The gene calls are TRBV10-3 and TRBJ1-6, with 9 bases identical to TRBD1. V gave up 6 bases and J gave up 7 bases; unmatched junction bases: 10. The germline CDR1 and CDR2 sequences are ENHRY and SYGVKD. The CDR3 is 16 amino acids. The CDR3 DNA reads TGTGCCATCAGGACCGGGACAGGGACGGAAAATTCACCCCTCCACTTT. This gives the protein CAIRTGTGTENSPLHF.

In this sample, this clone turned up a few times. The rearrangement uses TRBV29-1 and TRBJ1-2; D gene unclear. The CDR3 consists of 13 residues. Trimming removed 3 bases at V and 3 bases at J, with 11 bases between. Germline lookup yields CDR1 SQVTM and CDR2 ANQGSEA. The CDR3 DNA is TGCAGCGTTGATCCTCCGGCGGACTATGGCTACACCTTC. Its translation is CSVDPPADYGYTF.

V gene TRBV19 combines with J gene TRBJ1-4; TRBD1 matches 9 bases. The CDR3 is 16 amino acids. Germline V gene data show CDR1 as LNHDA and CDR2 as SQIVND (reference sequence). Trimming took 5 bases from V and 8 from J; bases not matched to a gene: 12. The CDR3 DNA is TGTGCCAGTAGTGCCGCCGTGGGGACAGGGCGCGAAAAACTGTTTTTT. Translated, it gives CASSAAVGTGREKLFF.

As regards this clone: The junction and the germline gene differ at one end; a read error may be behind it. The chain uses TRBV9 and TRBJ2-1; 8 positions agree with TRBD1. CDR3 size: 16 residues. Germline V gene data show CDR1 as SGDLS and CDR2 as YYNGEE. CDR3 region: CASSPRTGTLYTEQFF. CDR3 nucleotide sequence: TGTGCCAGCAGCCCCCGGACAGGGACGCTTTACACTGAGCAGTTCTTC.

The chain joins TRBV6-6 to TRBJ2-7; a possible D gene is TRBD2 (6 bases). The CDR3 contains 15 residues. The germline gives CDR1 MNHNY, CDR2 SVGAGI (reference sequence). V dropped 6 bases and J dropped 2 bases, with 17 bases sitting between them. The CDR3 loop is CASRPSGGAAYEQYF. CDR3 nucleotides: TGTGCCAGCAGACCCTCCGGGGGAGCCGCCTACGAGCAGTACTTC.

The rearrangement links TRBV3-1 (or the pseudogene TRBV3-2) to TRBJ1-2, with D tentatively TRBD1 (6 bases). V was clipped by 1 base and J by 11 bases, with 14 bases between them. The V gene's germline CDR1 is LGHDT and CDR2 YNNKEL (reference sequence). This CDR3 is 13 amino acids long. The CDR3 DNA follows: TGTGCCAGCAGCCAAGCGACAGGAACGGAGTACACCTTC. Protein product: CASSQATGTEYTF.

The chain employs TRBV6-4 and TRBJ1-6, with unresolved D. The CDR3 has 14 residues. The germline V gene encodes CDR1 MRHNA and CDR2 SNTAGT. Trimming took off 5 bases at V and 3 bases at J, with 8 bases between the two ends. CDR3 nucleotides: TGTGCCAGCAGTCGGGAGTTCTATAATTCACCCCTCCACTTT. The encoded protein is CASSREFYNSPLHF.